This entry features one T cell receptor (beta chain) sequence. Participants' reported clinical history set cohort assignment. The entry originates in a study of blood T cell repertoires in COVID-19. Whole-study context: T cells, B-cell-depleted T cells, or PBMCs supplied cDNA or gDNA.

Some clones are missing from TCRdb's copy, which holds only in-frame ones; the method was immunoSEQ multiplex PCR. The table lists around 160,000 clones, around 82% of them singletons. Losses at the gene ends were 1 base for V and 6 bases for J; bases not matched to a gene: 8. CDR3 length: 15 residues. In germline, CDR1 is MNHEY, CDR2 SVGAGI. The sequenced material came from PBMCs or T cells enriched from blood (not recorded which). This clonotype was obtained from a man in his forties or fifties who had recovered from COVID-19. J is TRBJ1-1 and V is TRBV6-5, with 7 bases matching TRBD1. The CDR3 DNA reads as TGTGCCAGCAGTTACTTACAGGGGAGGAGCGCTGAAGCTTTCTTT. Amino acids: CASSYLQGRSAEAFF.